This T cell receptor beta chain was profiled in a study of regulatory T cells in long-lasting Graves disease (dated by TCRdb to about 2021). About the investigation overall: In the newly diagnosed Graves' disease group, patients had been taking antithyroid drugs for less than 3 months. Peripheral blood TCR sequencing and RNA sequencing compared persistent Graves' disease patients with newly diagnosed Graves' disease patients. The study was registered as a clinical trial and conducted in China. A total of 33 samples underwent TCR sequencing, from about 13 patients with persistent Graves' disease and roughly 20 patients with newly diagnosed Graves' disease. On the study overall, not on this receptor specifically: Sequencing and analysis were limited to the TCR beta chain. TRBV28, TRBJ1-2 and TRBJ2-5 were preferentially used in persistent disease, while TRBV20-1 and TRBJ2-1 were favored in newly diagnosed disease. Only peripheral blood was studied, because thyroid tissue, the primary lesion, was inaccessible. The small sample size was acknowledged by the authors as a limitation that may reduce accuracy. Compared with newly diagnosed patients, persistent Graves' disease patients had lower TCR Shannon entropy and fewer highly expanded clones, which suggests clonal expansion. Patients with persistent disease shared more public clonotypes (around 2,500) than newly diagnosed patients did (roughly 970).

This clonotype came up many times. Its antigen target is currently unknown. Base qualities are not at hand, and no much larger clone is one base apart. The CDR3, from cysteine to phenylalanine, totals 16 residues. Only the CDR3 region is kept as DNA, spanning 48 bases read in frame from base 1. The V end loses 1 base and the J end loses 2 bases, and a stretch of 15 bases separates them. For CDR1 and CDR2, the germline V gene lists SGHTA and FQGNSA. The sample's time point label, decoded: newly diagnosed GD, antithyroid drugs for less than 3 months. For both TCR sequencing and RNA sequencing, RNA was extracted from PBMCs in TRIzol. The diagnosis of Graves' disease followed American Thyroid Association guidelines. Recruitment of patients was carried out at an endocrinology department in Xi'an, China. From each patient, about 9.7 milliliters of peripheral blood was collected into an EDTA anticoagulant tube. Ficoll Paque Plus density gradient separation was used to isolate PBMCs, and no further T cell sorting was performed. An Agilent 2100 Bioanalyzer and agarose gel were used to check RNA quality, while a NanoDrop 2000 measured RNA concentration.

The library relied on multiplex PCR. Data came from an Illumina HiSeq 4000. iRepertoire HTBI primers and Arm-PCR amplification of CDR3 regions were used to construct TCR beta libraries. Before sequencing, the PCR products went through gel purification. The authors' pipeline ran thus. Gene usage analysis of CDR3 amino acid clonotypes used the 60 to 80 TRBV and some 13 TRBJ segments found across samples. Filtered high-quality paired reads were merged into contigs using COPE and FqMerger. Contigs were aligned with BLAST to IMGT TRBV, TRBD and TRBJ reference genes, and CDR3 was defined per IMGT. Any clonotype with a frequency above 0.1% was classified as a highly expanded clone. Repertoire diversity was measured by Shannon entropy, and V-J evenness by the Gini coefficient. A clonotype was considered public if more than one individual shared it. TCRdb trimmed public reads at Q25 via fastp, called clones via MiXCR and kept in-frame beta chains. A single entry per CDR3 protein holds the most common genes and DNA from its merged rows. The V and J calls come from TCRdb's annotation, not from the publication. Within this sample are a few hundred thousand distinct CDR3 sequences, with roughly a fifth of them counted one time only. The top ten clonotypes cover 12% of the sample.

The same data also contributed to another study, on T cells in Graves' hyperthyroidism and ophthalmopathy. The second study also describes: Stable Graves' hyperthyroidism was defined as no progression to ophthalmopathy during 18 months of follow-up. Hyperthyroidism patients were aged 18 to 65 years and newly diagnosed, with disease duration of less than 2 months. Exclusion was applied to patients with uncontrolled infections, other autoimmune diseases, pregnancy or lactation. Clinical symptoms, serum thyroxine and TRAb, thyroid ultrasound, and orbital computed tomography formed the basis for the diagnoses. The TCR CDR3 was subjected to a first round of RT-PCR using the HTBI primer set and the Qiagen OneStep RT-PCR kit. Most expanded thyroid clonotypes (frequency above 0.001) were also detected in blood, suggesting blood repertoires may reflect thyroid immune responses. In cross-validation, a model built on a 13 V-J signature told ophthalmopathy apart from stable hyperthyroidism with approximately 90% sensitivity and around 84% specificity, and in testing the same model reached 80%/75%. During validation, the model predicted progression to ophthalmopathy a median of about 6.3 months ahead of onset, with almost 71% sensitivity and 72% to 80% specificity. A discovery cohort of roughly 96 patients, 43 with Graves' ophthalmopathy and over 55 with stable Graves' hyperthyroidism, was used to find distinguishing TCR V-J signatures. Prospective prediction of ophthalmopathy was tested in an independent validation cohort consisting of 18 to 20 hyperthyroidism patients and some 15 patients who later progressed to ophthalmopathy. The 100 or so discovery patients were randomly split 7:3 into training and test sets. In about 6 Graves' hyperthyroidism patients, the study also compared T-cell repertoires from thyroid tissue with T-cell repertoires from blood. Once sampling was done, hyperthyroidism patients were given methimazole at a starting dose of 30 mg daily, whereas ophthalmopathy patients were given high-dose intravenous methylprednisolone. The libraries were constructed in a second round of multiplex PCR and then size-selected and purified. Libraries were sequenced paired-end with 100 bp reads on an Illumina HiSeq2000. SOAPnuke was used to process the raw data, with reads discarded if the reads contained adapters or uncalled bases, had a mean Phred below 15, or lacked an exact constant-primer or identifier match. High-quality paired reads were merged using COPE v1.2.5, and each unique nucleotide sequence was defined as a clonotype. Clonotypes were aligned to IMGT TRBV, TRBD and TRBJ reference segments using MiTCR v1.1. Analysis was restricted to V-J combinations with a frequency above 0.0001, which covered roughly 99% of repertoires. The TCS score was defined as the ratio of F50 (clonal expansion) to E x V (chaos), calculated using BLOSUM62-based TCRdist between CDR3 peptides within each V-J. Welch's t-statistics and random forest reduced roughly 500 V-J features to 10 to 15, which were used in a naive Bayes classifier (R e1071). No statistical method was used to set the sample size in advance, and investigators knew the group allocation. The paper describes TCR Vbeta CDR3 sequencing of 120 to 150 peripheral blood samples, made up of 43 ophthalmopathy patients, roughly 80 hyperthyroidism patients and 17 progressor patients.

The sequence was obtained from a woman aged 25 to 39 with Graves disease. Donor details come from another sample of the same person, matched by shared clones. Sequencing was performed on peripheral blood mononuclear cells (PBMCs), taken at new diagnosis, from a patient treated with antithyroid drugs. The chain uses TRBV7-2 and TRBJ2-7, with the D call perhaps TRBD1 or TRBD2, as 5 bases match in each case. The nucleotide sequence is TGTGCCAGCAGCTTAGACCCAGACAGCGGTACCTACGAGCAGTACTTC. This gives the protein CASSLDPDSGTYEQYF.